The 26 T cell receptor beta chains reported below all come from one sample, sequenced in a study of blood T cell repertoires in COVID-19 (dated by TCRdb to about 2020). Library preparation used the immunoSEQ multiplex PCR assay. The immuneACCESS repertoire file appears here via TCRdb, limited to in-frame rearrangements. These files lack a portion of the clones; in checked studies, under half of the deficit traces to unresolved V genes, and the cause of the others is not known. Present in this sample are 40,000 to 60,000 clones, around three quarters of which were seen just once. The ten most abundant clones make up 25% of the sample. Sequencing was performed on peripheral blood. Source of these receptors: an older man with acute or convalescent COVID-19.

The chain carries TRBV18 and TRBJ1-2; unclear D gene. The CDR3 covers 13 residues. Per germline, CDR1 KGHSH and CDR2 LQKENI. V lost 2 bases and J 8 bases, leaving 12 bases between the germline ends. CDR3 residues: CASSPETLGGYTF. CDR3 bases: TGTGCCAGCTCACCAGAGACCCTAGGCGGCTACACCTTC.

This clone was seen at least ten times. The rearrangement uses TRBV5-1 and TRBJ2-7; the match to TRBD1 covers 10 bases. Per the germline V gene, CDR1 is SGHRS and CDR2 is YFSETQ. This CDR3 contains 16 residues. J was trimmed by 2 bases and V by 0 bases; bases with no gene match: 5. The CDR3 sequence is CASSLALGQGAYEQYF. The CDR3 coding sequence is TGCGCCAGCAGCTTGGCCCTTGGACAGGGGGCCTACGAGCAGTACTTC. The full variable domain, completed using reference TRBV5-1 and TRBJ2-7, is KAGVTQTPRYLIKTRGQQVTLSCSPISGHRSVSWYQQTPGQGLQFLFEYFSETQRNKGNFPGRFSGRQFSNSRSEMNVSTLELGDSALYLCASSLALGQGAYEQYFGPGTRLTVT.

The CDR3 bases are TGTGCCAGCAGCCAATCCCTTCCCCGTTCGACGCAGTATTTT. Translating it yields CASSQSLPRSTQYF. The chain uses TRBV3-1 (or the pseudogene TRBV3-2) and TRBJ2-3; D is unresolved. The germline V gene encodes CDR1 LGHDT and CDR2 YNNKEL (reference sequence). Deletions cut 2 bases from V and 9 bases from J, with 15 bases between. The CDR3 consists of 14 residues.

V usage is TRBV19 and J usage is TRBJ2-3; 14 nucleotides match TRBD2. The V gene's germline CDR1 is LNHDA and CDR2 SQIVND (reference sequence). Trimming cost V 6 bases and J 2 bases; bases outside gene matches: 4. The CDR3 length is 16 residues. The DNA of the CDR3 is TGTGCCAGTAGCCGGACTAGCGGGGGGTCCACAGATACGCAGTATTTT. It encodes CASSRTSGGSTDTQYF.

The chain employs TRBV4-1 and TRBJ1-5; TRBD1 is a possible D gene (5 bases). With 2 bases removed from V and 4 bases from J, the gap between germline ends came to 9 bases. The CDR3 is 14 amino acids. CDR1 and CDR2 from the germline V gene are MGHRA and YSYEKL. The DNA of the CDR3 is TGCGCCAGCAGCCAATCGGGACTTAATCAGCCCCAGCATTTT. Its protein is CASSQSGLNQPQHF.

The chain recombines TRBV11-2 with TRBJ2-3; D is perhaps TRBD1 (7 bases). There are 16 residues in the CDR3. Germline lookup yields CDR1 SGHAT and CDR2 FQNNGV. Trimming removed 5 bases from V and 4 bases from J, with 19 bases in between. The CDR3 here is CASSINRGGGSDTQYF. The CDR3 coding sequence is TGTGCCAGCAGCATCAACAGGGGAGGCGGCTCAGATACGCAGTATTTT.

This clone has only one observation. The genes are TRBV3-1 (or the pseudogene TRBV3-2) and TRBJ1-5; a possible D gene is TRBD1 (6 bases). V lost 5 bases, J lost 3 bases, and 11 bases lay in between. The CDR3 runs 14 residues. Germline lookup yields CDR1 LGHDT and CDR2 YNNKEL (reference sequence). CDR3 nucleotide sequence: TGTGCCAGCAGCTACGGACAGACCAATCAGCCCCAGCATTTT. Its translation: CASSYGQTNQPQHF.

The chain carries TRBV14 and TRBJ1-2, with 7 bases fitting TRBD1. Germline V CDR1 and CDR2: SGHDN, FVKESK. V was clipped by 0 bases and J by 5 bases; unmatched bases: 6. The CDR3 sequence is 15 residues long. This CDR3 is CASSQDRQGAYGYTF. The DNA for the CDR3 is TGTGCCAGCAGCCAAGATCGACAGGGTGCATATGGCTACACCTTC.

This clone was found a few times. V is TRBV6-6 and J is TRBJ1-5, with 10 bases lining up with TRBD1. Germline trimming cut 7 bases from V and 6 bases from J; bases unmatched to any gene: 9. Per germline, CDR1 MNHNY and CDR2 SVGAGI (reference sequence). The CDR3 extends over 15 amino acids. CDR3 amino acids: CASTKGGQGRQPQHF. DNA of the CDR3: TGTGCCAGCACCAAAGGGGGACAGGGGCGTCAGCCCCAGCATTTT.

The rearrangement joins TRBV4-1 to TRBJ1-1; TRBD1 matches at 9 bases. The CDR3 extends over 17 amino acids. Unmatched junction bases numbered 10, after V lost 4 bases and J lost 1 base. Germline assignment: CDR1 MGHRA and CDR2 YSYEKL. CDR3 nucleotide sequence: TGCGCCAGCAGCCTCCAGACAGGGGGACGGGGGAACACTGAAGCTTTCTTT. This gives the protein CASSLQTGGRGNTEAFF.

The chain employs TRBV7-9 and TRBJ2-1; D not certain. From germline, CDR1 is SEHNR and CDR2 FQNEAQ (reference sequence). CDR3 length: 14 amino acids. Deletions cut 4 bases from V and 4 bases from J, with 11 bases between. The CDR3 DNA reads TGTGCCAGCAGCTCACTTTTTTGGTACAATGAGCAGTTCTTC. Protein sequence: CASSSLFWYNEQFF.

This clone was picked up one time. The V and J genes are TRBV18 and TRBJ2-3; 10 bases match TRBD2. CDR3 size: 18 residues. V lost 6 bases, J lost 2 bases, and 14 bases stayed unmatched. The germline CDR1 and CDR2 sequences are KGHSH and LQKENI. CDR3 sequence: CASSHRQLAGDLTDTQYF. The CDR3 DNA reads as TGTGCCAGCTCTCACCGCCAGCTAGCGGGGGATCTCACAGATACGCAGTATTTT.

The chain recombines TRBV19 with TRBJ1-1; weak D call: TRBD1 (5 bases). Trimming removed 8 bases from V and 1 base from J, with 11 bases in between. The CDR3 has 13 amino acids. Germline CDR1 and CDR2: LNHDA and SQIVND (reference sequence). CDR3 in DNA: TGTGCCAGTGCGTGGGGCCAGAACACTGAAGCTTTCTTT. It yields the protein CASAWGQNTEAFF.

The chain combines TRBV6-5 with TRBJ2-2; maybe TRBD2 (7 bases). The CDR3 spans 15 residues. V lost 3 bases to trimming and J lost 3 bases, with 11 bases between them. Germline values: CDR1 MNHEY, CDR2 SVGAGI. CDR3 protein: CASSYGGADTGELFF. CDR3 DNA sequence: TGTGCCAGCAGTTATGGGGGGGCGGACACCGGGGAGCTGTTTTTT.

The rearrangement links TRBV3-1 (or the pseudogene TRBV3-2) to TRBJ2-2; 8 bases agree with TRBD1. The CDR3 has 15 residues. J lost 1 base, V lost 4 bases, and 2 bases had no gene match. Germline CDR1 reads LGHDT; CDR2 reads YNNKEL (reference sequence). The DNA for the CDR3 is TGTGCCAGCAGCCGAGGACAGGGGAACACCGGGGAGCTGTTTTTT. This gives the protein CASSRGQGNTGELFF.

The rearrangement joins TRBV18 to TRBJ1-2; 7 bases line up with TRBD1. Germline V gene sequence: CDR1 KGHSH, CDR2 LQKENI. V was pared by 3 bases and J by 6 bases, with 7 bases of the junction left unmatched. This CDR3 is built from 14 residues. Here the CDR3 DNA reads TGTGCCAGCTCACCGCCCGGGACAGAGCATGGCTACACCTTC. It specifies CASSPPGTEHGYTF.

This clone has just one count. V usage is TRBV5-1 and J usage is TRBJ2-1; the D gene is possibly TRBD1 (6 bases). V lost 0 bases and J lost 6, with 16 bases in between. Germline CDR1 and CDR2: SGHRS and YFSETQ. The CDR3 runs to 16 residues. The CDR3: CASSLGTALLPNEQFF. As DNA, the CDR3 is TGCGCCAGCAGCTTGGGGACAGCCCTCCTCCCCAATGAGCAGTTCTTC.

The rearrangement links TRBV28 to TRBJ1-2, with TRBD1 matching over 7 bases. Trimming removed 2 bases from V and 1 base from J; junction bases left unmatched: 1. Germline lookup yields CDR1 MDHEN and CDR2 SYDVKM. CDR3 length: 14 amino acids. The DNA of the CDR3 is TGTGCCAGCAGTTTACACAGGGGTAACTATGGCTACACCTTC. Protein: CASSLHRGNYGYTF.

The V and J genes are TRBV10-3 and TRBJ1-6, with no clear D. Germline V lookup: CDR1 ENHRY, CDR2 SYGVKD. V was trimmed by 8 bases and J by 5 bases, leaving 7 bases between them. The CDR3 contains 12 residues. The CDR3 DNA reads TGTGCCATCGGAGGGAATAATTCACCCCTCCACTTT. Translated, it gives CAIGGNNSPLHF.

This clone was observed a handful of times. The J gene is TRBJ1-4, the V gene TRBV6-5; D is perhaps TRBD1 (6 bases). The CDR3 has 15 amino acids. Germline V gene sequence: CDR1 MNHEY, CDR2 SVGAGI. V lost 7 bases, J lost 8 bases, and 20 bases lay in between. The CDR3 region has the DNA TGTGCCAGCACCCCCTCGGGGGCAGCGGGAGAAAAACTGTTTTTT. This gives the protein CASTPSGAAGEKLFF.

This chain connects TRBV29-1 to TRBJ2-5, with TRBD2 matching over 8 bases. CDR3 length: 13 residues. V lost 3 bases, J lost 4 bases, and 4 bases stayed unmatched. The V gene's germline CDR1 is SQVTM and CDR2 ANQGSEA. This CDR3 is CSVETGGVETQYF. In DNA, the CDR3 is TGCAGCGTTGAGACGGGGGGGGTAGAGACCCAGTACTTC.

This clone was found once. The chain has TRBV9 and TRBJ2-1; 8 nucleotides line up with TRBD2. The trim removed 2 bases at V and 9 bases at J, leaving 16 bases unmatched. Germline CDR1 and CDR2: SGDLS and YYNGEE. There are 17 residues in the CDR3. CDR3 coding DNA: TGTGCCAGCAGCGTGACTTCCGGGACTAGAGGACACCCTGAGCAGTTCTTC. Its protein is CASSVTSGTRGHPEQFF.

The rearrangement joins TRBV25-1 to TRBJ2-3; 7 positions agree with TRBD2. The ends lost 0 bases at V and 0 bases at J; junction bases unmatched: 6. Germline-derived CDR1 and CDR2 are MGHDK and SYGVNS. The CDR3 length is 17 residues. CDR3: CASSEYSSSGSTDTQYF. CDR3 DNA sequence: TGTGCCAGCAGTGAATATAGTTCTAGCGGAAGCACAGATACGCAGTATTTT.

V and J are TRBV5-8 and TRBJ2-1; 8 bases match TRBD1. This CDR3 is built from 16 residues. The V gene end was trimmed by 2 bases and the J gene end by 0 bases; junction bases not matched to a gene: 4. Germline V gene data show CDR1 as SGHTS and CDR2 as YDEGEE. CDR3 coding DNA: TGTGCCAGCAGCTTATTCCAGGGGGCCTCCTACAATGAGCAGTTCTTC. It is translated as CASSLFQGASYNEQFF.

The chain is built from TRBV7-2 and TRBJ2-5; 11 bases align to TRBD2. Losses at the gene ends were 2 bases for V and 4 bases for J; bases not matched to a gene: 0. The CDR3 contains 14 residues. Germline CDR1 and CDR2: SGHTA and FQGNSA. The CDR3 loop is CASSLLAGGETQYF. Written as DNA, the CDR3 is TGTGCCAGCAGCTTACTAGCGGGAGGAGAGACCCAGTACTTC.

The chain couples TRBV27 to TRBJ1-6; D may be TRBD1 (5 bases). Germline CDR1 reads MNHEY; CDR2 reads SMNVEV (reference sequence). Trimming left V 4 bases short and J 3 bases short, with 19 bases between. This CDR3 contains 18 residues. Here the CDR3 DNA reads TGTGCCAGCAGTTCGCCCCCACGACAGAGCCGCTATAATTCACCCCTCCACTTT. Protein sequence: CASSSPPRQSRYNSPLHF.